This T cell receptor (beta chain) was found in a study of OX40 agonist ivuxolimab in advanced cancers. At the level of the study: Of mixed ages from about 23 to 85 and averaging roughly 60 years, the group was about 80% male.

TCRdb keeps only in-frame clones here, not all; method: immunoSEQ multiplex PCR. This sample has roughly 81,000 clones, with around 89% found just once. V gave up 7 bases and J gave up 3 bases, with 13 bases separating them. Germline CDR1 reads SGHAT; CDR2 reads FQNNGV. The CDR3 loop spans 14 amino acids. Regarding this clone: Its antigen is not known.

Collection of blood occurred at baseline, at cycle 4 day 1, and at cycle 7 day 1. Study-wide points: It was not determined which antigens were specifically recognized by the peripheral T cells that had undergone clonal expansion.

The sequence came from an adult with an advanced solid tumor such as melanoma, head and neck, liver or kidney cancer. The sample here was CD4+ or CD8+ T cells sorted from blood, taken in a trial of the OX40 agonist ivuxolimab. The chain joins TRBV11-2 to TRBJ2-1, with D unclear. This CDR3 is CASKLQSYYNEQFF. The CDR3 DNA reads as TGTGCCAGCAAGCTCCAGAGTTACTACAATGAGCAGTTCTTC.